These 6 T cell receptor beta chains originate from one sample sequenced in a study of cytomegalovirus exposure and HLA in healthy donors. Only in-frame clones appear in the TCRdb table, and some are missing; sequencing was by immunoSEQ multiplex PCR. The sample holds about 190,000 clones, roughly 82% seen once. Sequenced input: PBMCs. The receptors were gathered from a woman under 30 in good health and CMV-seronegative.

The J gene is TRBJ1-3, the V gene TRBV29-1, with 9 bases aligning to TRBD1. The germline CDR1 and CDR2 sequences are SQVTM and ANQGSEA. This CDR3 spans 14 amino acids. J was trimmed by 4 bases and V by 0 bases; bases with no gene match: 1. Here the CDR3 reads CSVEEGTGGNTIYF. CDR3 DNA sequence: TGCAGCGTTGAAGAAGGGACAGGGGGAAACACCATATATTTT.

The V gene is TRBV6-5, the J gene TRBJ1-1; maybe TRBD1 (5 bases). CDR1 and CDR2 (germline): MNHEY, SVGAGI. The CDR3 spans 14 residues. Trimming shortened V by 2 bases and J by 8 bases, and 15 bases separated the two germline ends. The CDR3 loop reads CASSYTAGTREAFF. The CDR3 DNA sequence: TGTGCCAGCAGTTACACCGCAGGGACTAGGGAAGCTTTCTTT.

The chain recombines TRBV5-4 with TRBJ1-1, with D possibly being TRBD1 (6 bases). Trimming took 2 bases from V and 1 from J, leaving 12 bases between them. The CDR3 sequence is 15 residues long. CDR1 is SGHNT and CDR2 is YYREEE in the germline V gene (reference sequence). The CDR3 is CASSFGGPPNTEAFF. The CDR3 coding sequence is TGTGCCAGCAGCTTCGGGGGGCCCCCGAACACTGAAGCTTTCTTT. The full variable domain, its missing parts supplied by reference TRBV5-4 and TRBJ1-1, is ETGVTQSPTHLIKTRGQQVTLRCSSQSGHNTVSWYQQALGQGPQFIFQYYREEENGRGNFPPRFSGLQFPNYSSELNVNALELDDSALYLCASSFGGPPNTEAFFGQGTRLTVV.

This clone was detected only once. This CDR3 reads CASSLGSSGSNEQFF. CDR3 nucleotides: TGTGCCAGCAGTTTAGGTTCTAGCGGGAGCAATGAGCAGTTCTTC. The J gene is TRBJ2-1, the V gene TRBV28, with 10 nucleotides matching TRBD2. CDR3 length equals 15 residues. With 2 bases clipped from V and 6 bases from J, the junction kept 4 bases outside the gene matches. The germline CDR1 and CDR2 sequences are MDHEN and SYDVKM.

A single count supports this clone. In nucleotides, the CDR3 is TGTGCCAGCAGCCCACTCCGCGTACTACTAGCGGGGGGCCGAACCGGGGAGCTGTTTTTT. Encoded protein: CASSPLRVLLAGGRTGELFF. V and J are TRBV7-8 and TRBJ2-2; 12 nucleotides line up with TRBD2. CDR3 length equals 20 residues. From germline, CDR1 is SGHVS and CDR2 FQNEAQ. The J segment lost 5 bases and the V segment lost 5 bases, leaving 18 bases of the junction unmatched.

The chain combines TRBV25-1 with TRBJ1-1; TRBD1 agrees at 10 bases. The J segment lost 3 bases and the V segment lost 4 bases, leaving 8 bases of the junction unmatched. This CDR3 comprises 16 residues. Germline loops: CDR1 MGHDK, CDR2 SYGVNS. CDR3 sequence (DNA): TGTGCCAGCAGTGGAGGGGCTGGACAGGGGGACACTGAAGCTTTCTTT. Its translation is CASSGGAGQGDTEAFF.